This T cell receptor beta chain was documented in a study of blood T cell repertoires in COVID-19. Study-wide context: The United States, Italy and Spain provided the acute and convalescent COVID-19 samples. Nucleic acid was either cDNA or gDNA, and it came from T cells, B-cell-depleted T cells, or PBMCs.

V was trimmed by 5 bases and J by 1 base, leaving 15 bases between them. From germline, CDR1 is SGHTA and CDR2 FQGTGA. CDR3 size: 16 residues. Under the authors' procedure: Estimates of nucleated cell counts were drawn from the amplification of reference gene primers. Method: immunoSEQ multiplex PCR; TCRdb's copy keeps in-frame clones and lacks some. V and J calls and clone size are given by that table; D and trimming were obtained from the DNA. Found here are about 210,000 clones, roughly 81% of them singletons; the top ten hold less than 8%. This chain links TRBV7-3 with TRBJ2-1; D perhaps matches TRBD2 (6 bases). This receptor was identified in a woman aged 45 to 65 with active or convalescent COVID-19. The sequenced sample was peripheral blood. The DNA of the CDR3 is TGTGCCAGCAGCCCGGGGGACGGGCGTTCCTACAATGAGCAGTTCTTC. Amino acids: CASSPGDGRSYNEQFF.